The 3 T cell receptor beta chains below all came from one sample that was sequenced in a study of T cells in Graves' hyperthyroidism and ophthalmopathy. Researchers took RNA transcripts and amplified the TCR beta CDR3 regions from them. A set of HTBI primers served as the primers for a first-round RT-PCR of the TCR CDR3. A single record per CDR3 protein comes from TCRdb applying MiXCR to the multiplex PCR reads. Of around 500,000 distinct CDR3 sequences in the sample, 14% were seen once. The sequenced material came from blood. These receptors all come from a woman aged 40-49 years with Graves' hyperthyroidism.

This clonotype was seen a few times. J is TRBJ2-7 and V is TRBV14; a possible D gene is TRBD2 (5 bases). This CDR3 has 14 residues. The V gene's germline CDR1 is SGHDN and CDR2 FVKESK. V was cut by 1 base and J by 6 bases, with 13 bases left in between. CDR3 bases: TGTGCCAGCAGCCAAGGACTACACTACGGCGAGCAGTACTTC. It is translated as CASSQGLHYGEQYF.

V gene TRBV9 combines with J gene TRBJ2-1, with 8 bases matching TRBD2. The J segment lost 3 bases and the V segment lost 3 bases, leaving 8 bases of the junction unmatched. The CDR3 contains 16 residues. Germline V lookup: CDR1 SGDLS, CDR2 YYNGEE. In DNA form, the CDR3 reads TGTGCCAGCAGCGCCAGCCGACTAGCGAACTACAATGAGCAGTTCTTC. Protein sequence: CASSASRLANYNEQFF.

This clonotype has a count of ten or more. The chain couples TRBV5-1 to TRBJ2-7; tentatively, D is TRBD1 (6 bases). This CDR3 is built from 13 residues. Trimming removed 4 bases from V and 3 bases from J, with 11 bases in between. From germline, CDR1 is SGHRS and CDR2 YFSETQ. The CDR3 is CASSPQGVYEQYF. The CDR3 DNA is TGCGCCAGCAGCCCACAGGGTGTCTACGAGCAGTACTTC. Drawing the rest from reference TRBV5-1 and TRBJ2-7, the complete variable domain is KAGVTQTPRYLIKTRGQQVTLSCSPISGHRSVSWYQQTPGQGLQFLFEYFSETQRNKGNFPGRFSGRQFSNSRSEMNVSTLELGDSALYLCASSPQGVYEQYFGPGTRLTVT.